A selection of T cell receptor beta chains follows, all from one sample in a study of blood T cell repertoires in COVID-19. Clones were sequenced by immunoSEQ multiplex PCR, and TCRdb holds only the in-frame ones, with some missing. Of about 200,000 clones in the sample, 70% to 90% are singletons; the top ten hold around 7.4%. Sequencing used PBMCs or T cells enriched from blood (not recorded which). The receptors were sampled from a woman in her forties with acute COVID-19. The CDR3 runs from the conserved cysteine through the conserved F or W. A D gene is named only where the DNA matches it firmly. Clone size is shown for a subset of rows, as once, few, many or a class of expanded clone.

V gene	J gene	D gene	clone size	CDR3 protein	CDR3 DNA
TRBV19	TRBJ2-2	-	-	CASSITRPGELFF	TGTGCCAGTAGTATAACGAGGCCCGGGGAGCTGTTTTTT
TRBV11-3	TRBJ2-2	-	few	CASSLDFSGELFF	TGTGCCAGCAGCTTAGATTTCTCCGGGGAGCTGTTTTTT
TRBV19	TRBJ2-1	TRBD2	-	CASRRGATSSYNEQFF	TGTGCCAGCCGGCGGGGGGCTACGAGCTCCTACAATGAGCAGTTCTTC
TRBV6-5	TRBJ1-5	TRBD1	few	CASSVTGGIGQPQHF	TGTGCCAGCAGCGTAACAGGGGGTATTGGGCAGCCCCAGCATTTT
TRBV5-1	TRBJ2-7	-	-	CASSFLPQDRAGDEQYF	TGCGCCAGCAGCTTTCTCCCCCAGGACAGGGCGGGAGACGAGCAGTACTTC
TRBV19	TRBJ2-7	TRBD2	-	CATRKAGEWNEQYF	TGTGCCACCAGAAAGGCGGGAGAGTGGAACGAGCAGTACTTC
TRBV9	TRBJ2-3	-	-	CASSVGPGLSTDTQYF	TGTGCCAGCAGCGTAGGCCCGGGACTCAGCACAGATACGCAGTATTTT
TRBV5-4	TRBJ1-1	-	few	CASSLSDRVLNTEAFF	TGTGCCAGCAGCTTGTCCGACCGGGTTCTGAACACTGAAGCTTTCTTT
TRBV7-6	TRBJ2-7	TRBD1	few	CASSYVTGTDYEQYF	TGTGCCAGCAGCTACGTTACCGGGACAGACTACGAGCAGTACTTC
TRBV7-9	TRBJ1-2	-	-	CASSKRTETNGYTF	TGTGCCAGCAGCAAAAGGACAGAGACCAATGGCTACACCTTC
TRBV7-9	TRBJ2-1	-	once	CASSLGQLYNEQFF	TGTGCCAGCAGCTTAGGACAGTTATACAATGAGCAGTTCTTC
TRBV7-3	TRBJ1-1	TRBD1	-	CASSLISTGEAAFF	TGTGCCAGCAGCTTAATATCGACAGGGGAAGCCGCTTTCTTT
TRBV7-3	TRBJ2-1	TRBD2	-	CASSLSGGRAINEQFF	TGTGCCAGCAGCTTATCGGGCGGGAGGGCTATTAATGAGCAGTTCTTC
TRBV7-3	TRBJ1-6	-	many	CASSSGLDSPLHF	TGTGCCAGCAGCTCTGGCTTGGATTCACCCCTCCACTTT
TRBV11-2	TRBJ2-7	TRBD1	-	CASSQGQYEQYF	TGTGCCAGCAGCCAGGGACAGTACGAGCAGTACTTC
TRBV5-1	TRBJ2-5	TRBD1	-	CASSPGQGRETQYF	TGCGCCAGCAGCCCGGGACAGGGGAGAGAGACCCAGTACTTC
TRBV4-3	TRBJ2-3	TRBD2	once	CASSQVAGVADTQYF	TGCGCCAGCAGCCAAGTAGCGGGAGTGGCAGATACGCAGTATTTT
TRBV10-1	TRBJ2-1	TRBD2	-	CASSDNSGGAYNEQFF	TGCGCCAGCAGTGATAATAGCGGGGGGGCCTACAATGAGCAGTTCTTC
TRBV29-1	TRBJ2-7	TRBD1	once	CSGGCGTGTPSSYEQYF	TGCAGCGGGGGGTGCGGGACAGGGACTCCTAGCTCCTACGAGCAGTACTTC
TRBV2	TRBJ2-2	TRBD2	-	CASRLLAGETGELFF	TGTGCCAGCCGGCTACTAGCGGGAGAAACTGGGGAGCTGTTTTTT
TRBV28	TRBJ2-1	TRBD2	-	CASSPHRGLADSNEQFF	TGTGCCAGCAGTCCCCATAGGGGACTAGCGGATAGCAATGAGCAGTTCTTC
TRBV10-3	TRBJ2-3	-	-	CAISEGAPNTDTQYF	TGTGCCATCAGTGAAGGGGCACCAAACACAGATACGCAGTATTTT
TRBV2	TRBJ2-3	-	once	CASSLNTQYF	TGTGCCAGCAGTCTAAATACGCAGTATTTT
TRBV15	TRBJ1-5	-	few	CATSRDRQSGDQPQHF	TGTGCCACCAGCAGGGATAGACAGAGTGGCGATCAGCCCCAGCATTTT
TRBV28	TRBJ1-6	-	-	CASNEDRPHNSPLHF	TGTGCCAGCAATGAAGACAGACCCCATAATTCACCCCTCCACTTT